These T cell receptor beta chains were read from a single sample in a study of OX40 agonist ivuxolimab in advanced cancers. Libraries were prepared by immunoSEQ multiplex PCR; TCRdb keeps only in-frame clonotypes and omits some of them. This sample yields about 41,000 clones, of which around 81% are seen a single time; under 3.5% belongs to the top ten. Here the sequenced sample was CD4+ or CD8+ T cells sorted from blood, taken in a trial of the OX40 agonist ivuxolimab. All receptors come from an adult with an advanced solid tumor such as melanoma, head and neck, liver or kidney cancer. Both conserved end residues are part of each CDR3. The order of the fields is D gene, V gene, clone size, J gene, CDR3 DNA, CDR3 protein. D genes are given only for firm matches. Some rows have no size entry. The others give once, few or many, or a class for an expanded clone.

>TRBD1|TRBV28|once|TRBJ1-4
TGTGCCAGCAGGTCGGGACAGGGTTATGAAAAACTGTTTTTT
CASRSGQGYEKLFF
>NA|TRBV4-2|NA|TRBJ1-2
TGTGCCAGCAGCCAAGGGGTTGGGCCGGGGGGGAACTATGGCTACACCTTC
CASSQGVGPGGNYGYTF
>NA|TRBV11-3|NA|TRBJ2-4
TGTGCCAGCAGCTTAGAGGCAGCAAAAAACATTCAGTACTTC
CASSLEAAKNIQYF
>TRBD1|TRBV18|once|TRBJ1-2
TGTGCCAGCTCATCTTCTCAGGGGGCCCTAATCTATGGCTACACCTTC
CASSSSQGALIYGYTF
>NA|TRBV29-1|NA|TRBJ1-4
TGCAGCGTTGCAACTAATGAAAAACTGTTTTTT
CSVATNEKLFF
>NA|TRBV30|NA|TRBJ1-4
TGTGCCTGGAGAGGGGGGGTTGGGGAAAAACTGTTTTTT
CAWRGGVGEKLFF
>NA|TRBV11-1|NA|TRBJ2-5
TGTGCCAGCGGCCGGGACGGGAAAGAGACCCAGTACTTC
CASGRDGKETQYF
>NA|TRBV7-9|NA|TRBJ1-1
TGTGCCAGCAGCGGAAGTGACAGCTTGAACACTGAAGCTTTCTTT
CASSGSDSLNTEAFF
>NA|TRBV5-1|NA|TRBJ2-5
TGCGCCAGCAGCTTTGGCAGCCAAGAGACCCAGTACTTC
CASSFGSQETQYF
>TRBD2|TRBV5-4|NA|TRBJ2-1
TGTGCCAGCAGCTTGGTTCGGGGGGACTTCAATGAGCAGTTCTTC
CASSLVRGDFNEQFF
>NA|TRBV28|NA|TRBJ2-7
TGTGCCAGCAGTACCCCCGGGGGAGCGTACGAGCAGTACTTC
CASSTPGGAYEQYF